This TCR beta chain derives from a study of identical twins. Findings and caveats of the study: Zero-insertion analyses could be partly confounded by invariant MAIT and iNKT cells. Model-predicted out-of-frame TCR alpha sharing fell below observed values in monozygotic twins. The study reached conclusions through statistical analysis that was cross-sectional, not following the same donors.

TCRdb independently ran MiXCR on the 5' RACE reads; one entry per CDR3 protein. The sample lists 1.5 million to 2 million distinct CDR3 sequences, around 29% seen once, with 0.27% in the top ten. Healthy Caucasians, and only they, were the donors. With respect to this clonotype: Its antigen is not known.

This CDR3 is built from 14 residues. Germline V gene data show CDR1 as SGHRS and CDR2 as YFSETQ. The receptor was isolated from a newborn girl in good health. The sample consisted of cord blood. This chain joins TRBV5-1 and TRBJ2-7, with D uncertain. The DNA matches TRBJ2-5 better at its end, which makes the J call doubtful. This chain's CDR3 is CASSLGSTEETQYF. For the CDR3, the DNA is TGCGCCAGCAGCTTGGGGAGTACGGAAGAGACCCAGTACTTC.